One and the same sample provided the 6 T cell receptor beta chains below, sequenced in a study of CD8 T cells in ankylosing spondylitis. TCRdb re-analysed the 5' RACE reads in MiXCR, keeping a single row per CDR3 protein. The sample lists under 250,000 distinct CDR3 sequences; approximately 7.6% were seen once. The sample comprised blood, either unsorted or a sorted T cell fraction (not recorded which). These receptors all stem from a female donor with ankylosing spondylitis or in good health (not recorded which).

This clonotype was observed at least ten times. The V gene is TRBV6-1, the J gene TRBJ2-2; D is unclear. This CDR3 comprises 12 residues. Germline-derived CDR1 and CDR2 are MNHNS and SASEGT. V was clipped by 4 bases and J by 6 bases, with 6 bases between them. The CDR3 loop reads CASSVSPGELFF. DNA for the CDR3: TGTGCCAGCAGTGTTTCCCCCGGGGAGCTGTTTTTT.

This clonotype came up many times. The J gene is TRBJ2-1, the V gene TRBV10-3, with D tentatively TRBD2 (5 bases). Germline-derived CDR1 and CDR2 are ENHRY and SYGVKD. Between the trimmed V and J ends, which lost 7 bases and 4 bases, there was a span of 20 bases. The CDR3 consists of 16 residues. As DNA, the CDR3 is TGTGCCATCACCTCACCCGGGGATAACCCATACAATGAGCAGTTCTTC. It specifies CAITSPGDNPYNEQFF.

This clonotype was detected ten times or more. Here the CDR3 reads CASSLPGPYEQYF. CDR3 DNA: TGTGCCAGCAGTTTACCGGGACCCTACGAGCAGTACTTC. This sequence joins TRBV28 and TRBJ2-7; D tentatively fits TRBD1 or TRBD2 (5 bases each). Germline assignment: CDR1 MDHEN and CDR2 SYDVKM. This CDR3 has 13 residues. V was pared by 2 bases and J by 2 bases, with 7 bases between.

This clonotype was detected a few times. This chain joins TRBV5-6 and TRBJ2-2; D unclear. Germline V gives CDR1 SGHDT, CDR2 YYEEEE. The V end was cut by 4 bases, the J end by 8 bases, with 9 bases between. The CDR3 covers 12 residues. The CDR3 DNA reads TGTGCCAGCAGCCCCCACGCGGGGGAGCTGTTTTTT. Translating gives CASSPHAGELFF.

This chain uses TRBV28 with TRBJ2-7; D may be TRBD1 (6 bases). V was clipped by 5 bases and J by 5 bases, with 22 bases between them. CDR1 and CDR2 (germline): MDHEN, SYDVKM. The CDR3 totals 16 residues. The CDR3 DNA sequence: TGTGCCAGCAGTCCACCATTCGGACAGCGAGACCACGAGCAGTACTTC. Its protein is CASSPPFGQRDHEQYF. Complete variable domain (other parts from reference TRBV28 and TRBJ2-7): DVKVTQSSRYLVKRTGEKVFLECVQDMDHENMFWYRQDPGLGLRLIYFSYDVKMKEKGDIPEGYSVSREKKERFSLILESASTNQTSMYLCASSPPFGQRDHEQYFGPGTRLTVT.

In its sample, this clonotype was seen a few times. This chain connects TRBV7-3 to TRBJ2-5, with D maybe TRBD2 (5 bases). Per the germline V gene, CDR1 is SGHTA and CDR2 is FQGTGA. Trimming left V 3 bases short and J 1 base short, with 12 bases between. The CDR3 extends over 15 amino acids. The CDR3 sequence: CASSFEGSPQETQYF. As DNA, the CDR3 is TGTGCCAGCAGCTTTGAGGGTTCCCCCCAAGAGACCCAGTACTTC.